This T cell receptor beta chain was identified in a study of T cell responses to AZD1222 COVID-19 vaccine. Notes on the study in general: Across the whole spike, CD4 TCRs peaked at regions 160-218 and 743-854. Clonal diversity was possibly underestimated; the donors were predominantly white British and more often female. Among those given AZD1222, only six or seven were seropositive at baseline.

A remark on this clone: Antigen specificity is unknown.

Some clones are missing from TCRdb's copy, which holds only in-frame ones; the method was immunoSEQ multiplex PCR. The sample has about 140,000 clones, approximately 95% seen once; the top ten hold approximately 0.96%. This clonotype originated in an adult in good health. Sequences were derived from peripheral blood, sampled on day 0 of MenACWY control vaccination.

CDR3 DNA sequence: TGTGCCAGCAGCCTCCGACAGGGAAGACAGCAAGAGACCCAGTACTTC. As protein: CASSLRQGRQQETQYF. The chain couples TRBV14 to TRBJ2-5; 7 bases line up with TRBD1. The CDR3 totals 16 residues. Germline V gene sequence: CDR1 SGHDN, CDR2 FVKESK. Germline trimming cut 4 bases from V and 2 bases from J; bases unmatched to any gene: 10.